This T cell receptor (beta chain) was sequenced in a study of CD8 T cells in ankylosing spondylitis. Whole-study findings and limits: Ankylosing spondylitis blood seemed to carry a telltale TCR beta motif made of about 8 highly homologous variants.

Comment on this clonotype: Antigen: not known.

Germline CDR1 MNHEY, CDR2 SVGAGI. J gave up 6 bases and V 2 bases, and 7 bases lay outside the gene matches. There are 15 residues in the CDR3. From the 5' RACE reads, TCRdb called clonotypes with MiXCR, one entry per CDR3 protein. The sample shows fewer than 550,000 distinct CDR3 sequences, over 4% of them seen only once. The chain links TRBV6-5 to TRBJ1-5; 7 positions agree with TRBD1. Sequencing was done on a sample of blood, either unsorted or a sorted T cell fraction (not recorded which). This receptor was identified in a male donor with ankylosing spondylitis. CDR3 region: CASSYPGQAGQPQHF. The CDR3 nucleotides are TGTGCCAGCAGTTACCCAGGACAGGCGGGTCAGCCCCAGCATTTT.